What follows is one T cell receptor (beta chain) and its context. Its matching antigen is unknown. The read comes to an end 3 residues before the CDR3 does, leaving the germline J gene to fill in the end. The sample is drawn from a study of T cells in women clearing cervical HPV infection. Turning to the study itself: Cases: HPV16-related CIN3 or worse on histology, 2 invasive cancers. Controls gave blood once infection was undetectable; cases at lesion identification. With HLA typing for only a few women, HLA confounding remains possible.

Germline V lookup: CDR1 LNHDA, CDR2 SQIVND (reference sequence). Trimming stripped 0 bases from V and 3 bases from J, with 9 bases between. CDR3 length: 15 residues. Study-level results: Repertoire richness, not evenness, was significantly elevated in CIN3+ cases versus controls.

Clones were read by immunoSEQ multiplex PCR, and TCRdb kept only the in-frame ones, dropping some. Its table lists around 25,000 clones. The chain recombines TRBV19 with TRBJ1-5, with D unclear. The sequence was obtained from a woman aged 18 to 69 with a cervical HPV16 infection that either progressed to CIN3+ or cleared (not recorded which). The sequenced material came from blood buffy coat. This CDR3 reads CASSIDRSPNQPQHF. CDR3 DNA (partial): TGTGCCAGTAGTATAGATCGGTCACCCAATCAGCCC.